The 5 T cell receptor beta chains listed next were all sequenced from one sample in a study of CD8 T cells in Susac syndrome. Reverse transcription of roughly 0.5 to 1 ug RNA used random hexamers. MiXCR was run by TCRdb on the immunoSEQ multiplex PCR reads, yielding one entry per CDR3 protein. The repertoire includes hundreds of thousands of distinct CDR3 sequences, about 94% of them detected once, and 0.15% sits in the top ten. The specimen was CD4+ T cells from PBMCs. These receptors originate from a human donor with Susac syndrome.

This rearrangement joins TRBV20-1 to TRBJ2-3; no clear D. The CDR3 length is 15 residues. The V gene's germline CDR1 is DFQATT and CDR2 SNEGSKA (reference sequence). The V end was cut by 6 bases, the J end by 3 bases, with 19 bases between. DNA for the CDR3: TGCAGTGCCCCGCCCCCGGTGATAGCAACAGATACGCAGTATTTT. Its protein product is CSAPPPVIATDTQYF.

V is TRBV13 and J is TRBJ2-1; possible D gene TRBD1, 5 bases. The CDR3 is made up of 14 amino acids. CDR1 and CDR2 from the germline V gene are PRHDT and FYEKMQ (reference sequence). V lost 5 bases to trimming and J lost 6 bases, with 14 bases between them. CDR3 protein: CASSPKTVSNEQFF. The CDR3 nucleotides read TGTGCCAGCAGCCCCAAGACAGTGAGCAATGAGCAGTTCTTC.

The chain is built from TRBV11-2 and TRBJ2-1; TRBD1 aligns across 8 bases. V lost 3 bases and J lost 3; bases outside the gene matches: 4. This CDR3 region has 15 residues. The germline V gene has CDR1 SGHAT and CDR2 FQNNGV. The CDR3 spells CASSLAGGLYNEQFF. The CDR3 DNA reads TGTGCCAGCAGCTTGGCAGGGGGCCTCTACAATGAGCAGTTCTTC.

This sequence joins TRBV3-1 and TRBJ2-3; no clear D. The CDR3 totals 15 residues. Trimming removed 2 bases at V and 0 bases at J, with 9 bases between. Germline V gene lookup returns CDR1 LGHDT and CDR2 YNNKEL (reference sequence). The CDR3 DNA sequence: TGTGCCAGCAGCCAACGTCCCTCTAGCACAGATACGCAGTATTTT. Its protein is CASSQRPSSTDTQYF.

The chain links TRBV9 to TRBJ1-1; 7 positions match TRBD1. The CDR3 runs to 14 residues. V shed 0 bases and J 3 bases; nucleotides not matched to a gene: 2. The V gene's germline CDR1 is SGDLS and CDR2 YYNGEE. Here the CDR3 DNA reads TGTGCCAGCAGCGTAGTCGGGACAGACACTGAAGCTTTCTTT. Encoded protein: CASSVVGTDTEAFF. Using reference TRBV9 and TRBJ1-1 for the parts outside the CDR3, the full variable domain is DSGVTQTPKHLITATGQRVTLRCSPRSGDLSVYWYQQSLDQGLQFLIQYYNGEERAKGNILERFSAQQFPDLHSELNLSSLELGDSALYFCASSVVGTDTEAFFGQGTRLTVV.